This note documents a single T cell receptor (beta chain) sequence. CDR1 is DFQATT and CDR2 is SNEGSKA in the germline V gene (reference sequence). Losses at the gene ends were 5 bases for V and 10 bases for J; bases not matched to a gene: 7. This CDR3 is built from 11 residues. Per the original data handling: Reference gene primer amplification gave estimated nucleated cell counts. The assay was immunoSEQ multiplex PCR, and TCRdb's table has in-frame clones only and misses some. V and J calls and clone size are as listed in that table; D and trimming were resolved from the DNA. Among about 80,000 clones listed, 70% to 90% were seen once. This record comes from a study of blood T cell repertoires in COVID-19. Study-level background: PBMCs, B-cell-depleted T cells, or T cells provided the cDNA or gDNA that made up the material.

This chain uses TRBV20-1 with TRBJ1-1, with 7 bases aligning to TRBD1. The sequenced sample was peripheral blood. The source is a man older than 75 with active or convalescent COVID-19. CDR3 nucleotide sequence: TGCAGTGCTGCACCAGGGGGTCTAGCTTTCTTT. The encoded protein is CSAAPGGLAFF.